The 7 T cell receptor beta chains presented below share a single source sample, sequenced in a study of T cells in Graves' hyperthyroidism and ophthalmopathy. Researchers amplified the TCR beta CDR3 regions from RNA transcripts. The primer set for the first-round RT-PCR of the TCR CDR3 was HTBI. TCRdb passed the multiplex PCR reads through MiXCR, listing each CDR3 protein once. The data show a few hundred thousand distinct CDR3 sequences, around 45% seen once. The sequencing input was peripheral blood or thyroid tissue (not recorded which). Receptor source: a woman aged 18-29 years with Graves' hyperthyroidism.

This clonotype was counted ten times or more. The gene calls are TRBV7-3 and TRBJ2-5; 7 bases are a match to TRBD1. CDR3 length: 15 residues. The germline gives CDR1 SGHTA, CDR2 FQGTGA. The junction had 3 bases not matched to a gene; V was cut back by 0 bases and J by 2 bases. The CDR3 sequence is CASSLTGQLQETQYF. As DNA, the CDR3 is TGTGCCAGCAGCTTAACGGGACAGCTTCAAGAGACCCAGTACTTC. Based on the CDR3 plus reference TRBV7-3 and TRBJ2-5, the full variable domain is GAGVSQTPSNKVTEKGKYVELRCDPISGHTALYWYRQSLGQGPEFLIYFQGTGAADDSGLPNDRFFAVRPEGSVSTLKIQRTERGDSAVYLCASSLTGQLQETQYFGPGTRLLVL.

This clonotype was detected a few times. The chain links TRBV11-3 to TRBJ2-7, with 7 nucleotides matching TRBD1. Germline loops: CDR1 SGHNT, CDR2 YENEEA. V lost 5 bases and J lost 6; bases outside the gene matches: 13. This CDR3 is built from 15 residues. Written as DNA, the CDR3 is TGTGCCAGCAGCCAACCGAGACAGGGAACCAGCGAGCAGTACTTC. Encoded protein: CASSQPRQGTSEQYF.

This clonotype was seen once. V and J are TRBV9 and TRBJ1-3, with D tentatively TRBD1 (5 bases). Looked up from germline, CDR1 is SGDLS and CDR2 is YYNGEE. Trimming stripped 4 bases from V and 0 bases from J, with 17 bases between. The CDR3 sequence is 17 residues long. CDR3: CASSPDTGDGSGNTIYF. As DNA, the CDR3 is TGTGCCAGCAGCCCTGACACCGGGGACGGCTCTGGAAACACCATATATTTT.

Many counts were recorded for this clonotype. This CDR3 is CASSSRTSGSFEQYF. CDR3 coding DNA: TGTGCCAGCAGTTCGAGGACTAGCGGGAGTTTTGAGCAGTACTTC. This sequence joins TRBV12-3 or TRBV12-4 and TRBJ2-7, with 13 positions matching TRBD2. The CDR3 sequence is 15 residues long. J was trimmed by 7 bases and V by 4 bases; bases with no gene match: 7.

The table lists this clonotype with many counts. CDR3 DNA sequence: TGCGCCAGCAGCAACCGGGACAGGGGAATGAACACTGAAGCTTTCTTT. It encodes CASSNRDRGMNTEAFF. This chain joins TRBV5-1 and TRBJ1-1; 10 nucleotides match TRBD1. J lost 0 bases, V lost 4 bases, and 6 bases had no gene match. The CDR3 runs to 16 residues. The germline V gene encodes CDR1 SGHRS and CDR2 YFSETQ.

About this clonotype: An end of the junction does not agree with germline; a read error may underlie this. The chain couples TRBV24-1 to TRBJ2-2, with 11 bases fitting TRBD2. Looked up from germline, CDR1 is KGHDR and CDR2 is SFDVKD. This CDR3 region has 15 residues. The CDR3 is CATSEPLLAGDEQFF. In nucleotides, the CDR3 is TGTGCCACCAGTGAACCCCTACTAGCGGGAGACGAGCAGTTTTTT.

Ten or more counts support this clonotype. This chain links TRBV9 with TRBJ2-7; D may be TRBD2 (6 bases). Germline V gene sequence: CDR1 SGDLS, CDR2 YYNGEE. The CDR3 has 14 amino acids. The germline V and J ends were trimmed by 4 bases and 3 bases, with 14 bases remaining between them. The CDR3: CASSPQEGSYEQYF. The CDR3 DNA sequence: TGTGCCAGCAGCCCCCAGGAGGGGAGCTACGAGCAGTACTTC.